These T cell receptor beta chains were read from a single sample in a study of OX40 agonist ivuxolimab in advanced cancers. Using immunoSEQ multiplex PCR, the repertoire was profiled, and TCRdb retains in-frame clones only, with some absent. The sample contains approximately 76,000 clones, over 85% of which appear only once. The sequencing used CD4+ or CD8+ T cells sorted from blood, collected in a trial of the OX40 agonist ivuxolimab. All receptors come from an adult with an advanced solid tumor such as melanoma, head and neck, liver or kidney cancer. Each CDR3 is given with its conserved first and last residue. D genes are given only for firm matches. Size values are once, few and many counts, or a class for expanded clones, and some rows have none.

clone_size	j_call	v_call	d_call	cdr3_length	cdr3_aa	cdr3_nt
.	TRBJ2-7	TRBV27	TRBD1	15	CASSLRTGGFYEQYF	TGTGCCAGCAGTCTCCGGACAGGGGGCTTTTACGAGCAGTACTTC
.	TRBJ2-1	TRBV4-3	.	18	CASSQDGPWGSSYNEQFF	TGCGCCAGCAGCCAAGATGGCCCTTGGGGGAGCTCCTACAATGAGCAGTTCTTC
.	TRBJ1-1	TRBV28	.	14	CASSFGQMNTEAFF	TGTGCCAGCAGTTTTGGGCAAATGAACACTGAAGCTTTCTTT
.	TRBJ2-5	TRBV7-9	TRBD2	16	CASSLETSGTQETQYF	TGTGCCAGCAGCTTAGAGACTAGCGGAACTCAAGAGACCCAGTACTTC
.	TRBJ2-7	TRBV9	TRBD2	14	CASSPRERSYEQYF	TGTGCCAGCAGCCCGCGGGAGAGATCCTACGAGCAGTACTTC
once	TRBJ1-1	TRBV4-2	.	15	CASSSNGVTNTEAFF	TGTGCCAGCAGCTCAAACGGGGTCACCAACACTGAAGCTTTCTTT
once	TRBJ2-7	TRBV6-5	.	12	CASSYGTYEQYF	TGTGCCAGCAGTTACGGGACCTACGAGCAGTACTTC
.	TRBJ1-2	TRBV9	.	19	CASSVDAVYSKNPSLGYTF	TGTGCCAGCAGCGTAGATGCAGTGTACAGCAAGAACCCGTCCCTCGGCTACACCTTC
.	TRBJ2-7	TRBV9	.	13	CASSSGPPYEQYF	TGTGCCAGCAGCTCGGGACCCCCATACGAGCAGTACTTC
.	TRBJ1-1	TRBV15	.	14	CATSRSLRATEAFF	TGTGCCACCAGCAGGAGTCTCAGGGCCACTGAAGCTTTCTTT
.	TRBJ2-5	TRBV19	.	14	CASSIRAGEKTQYF	TGTGCCAGTAGTATCAGGGCAGGGGAAAAGACCCAGTACTTC
.	TRBJ2-7	TRBV30	.	15	CAWSLGSLYSYEQYF	TGTGCCTGGAGTTTGGGCAGCCTTTACTCCTACGAGCAGTACTTC
.	TRBJ2-2	TRBV6-4	.	15	CASSAQAGWTGELFF	TGTGCCAGCAGTGCCCAGGCGGGTTGGACCGGGGAGCTGTTTTTT
.	TRBJ1-1	TRBV28	.	14	CASSLGRVGTEAFF	TGTGCCAGCAGTTTAGGTAGGGTCGGCACTGAAGCTTTCTTT
.	TRBJ1-1	TRBV4-3	.	14	CASSQVAGATEAFF	TGCGCCAGCAGCCAAGTTGCAGGGGCCACTGAAGCTTTCTTT
.	TRBJ2-7	TRBV28	TRBD2	15	CASKVLAGGSYEQYF	TGTGCCAGCAAAGTGTTAGCGGGAGGTTCCTACGAGCAGTACTTC
.	TRBJ2-1	TRBV2	TRBD2	16	CASNRGLAEIYNEQFF	TGTGCCAGCAACCGCGGACTAGCGGAGATCTACAATGAGCAGTTCTTC
.	TRBJ2-7	TRBV7-2	.	14	CASSLQGPTYEQYF	TGTGCCAGCAGCTTACAGGGCCCTACCTACGAGCAGTACTTC
.	TRBJ1-5	TRBV27	TRBD1	14	CASSHGQGNQPQHF	TGTGCCAGCAGCCATGGACAGGGTAATCAGCCCCAGCATTTT
.	TRBJ2-1	TRBV7-8	.	17	CASSNPATGSSYNEQFF	TGTGCCAGCAGCAATCCCGCAACGGGGAGCTCCTACAATGAGCAGTTCTTC
.	TRBJ2-1	TRBV9	.	14	CASSRAGPYNEQFF	TGTGCCAGCAGCAGGGCGGGCCCCTACAATGAGCAGTTCTTC
.	TRBJ2-7	TRBV11-2	TRBD2	15	CASSGRLAGVYEQYF	TGTGCCAGCAGCGGAAGACTAGCGGGTGTCTACGAGCAGTACTTC
.	TRBJ2-5	TRBV7-6	TRBD1	14	CASSPGTGGETQYF	TGTGCCAGCAGCCCCGGGACAGGCGGCGAGACCCAGTACTTC
.	TRBJ2-7	TRBV11-1	TRBD2	17	CASSLGPSGRSSYEQYF	TGTGCCAGCAGCTTGGGTCCAAGCGGGAGGAGCTCCTACGAGCAGTACTTC
.	TRBJ2-2	TRBV28	TRBD2	17	CASSYTAGGPYTGELFF	TGTGCCAGCAGTTACACGGCGGGAGGGCCGTACACCGGGGAGCTGTTTTTT
.	TRBJ2-1	TRBV27	TRBD1	14	CASSLTGTGNEQFF	TGTGCCAGCAGTTTGACCGGGACAGGCAATGAGCAGTTCTTC
.	TRBJ2-3	TRBV10-3	TRBD2	16	CAISDSLAGATDTQYF	TGTGCCATCAGTGACTCGCTAGCGGGAGCCACAGATACGCAGTATTTT
.	TRBJ2-7	TRBV11-2	.	14	CASSLARRAYEQYF	TGTGCCAGCAGCTTAGCGAGGCGGGCCTACGAGCAGTACTTC
.	TRBJ1-1	TRBV9	.	13	CASSVGRNTEAFF	TGTGCCAGCAGCGTAGGAAGGAACACTGAAGCTTTCTTT
once	TRBJ1-2	TRBV6-4	.	12	CAAGSSNYGYTF	TGTGCCGCCGGGTCTTCTAACTATGGCTACACCTTC
.	TRBJ2-1	TRBV27	.	12	CASKTGGVEQFF	TGTGCCAGCAAAACAGGGGGGGTTGAGCAGTTCTTC
.	TRBJ2-2	TRBV27	.	12	CASSPYTGELFF	TGTGCCAGCAGTCCCTACACCGGGGAGCTGTTTTTT
once	TRBJ1-2	TRBV5-4	TRBD1	15	CASRGQGAFGYGYTF	TGTGCCAGCAGGGGACAGGGGGCGTTCGGCTATGGCTACACCTTC
.	TRBJ1-4	TRBV7-8	TRBD1	14	CASSLGTGGEKLFF	TGTGCCAGCAGCTTAGGGACAGGGGGGGAAAAACTGTTTTTT
.	TRBJ1-5	TRBV6-5	.	15	CASRPSGYSNQPQHF	TGTGCCAGCAGACCCTCAGGCTATAGCAATCAGCCCCAGCATTTT
.	TRBJ2-7	TRBV4-3	.	14	CASSQDRAGPEQYF	TGCGCCAGCAGCCAAGATAGGGCAGGACCCGAGCAGTACTTC
.	TRBJ2-7	TRBV11-1	.	13	CASSLADLYEQYF	TGTGCCAGCAGCTTAGCGGATCTCTACGAGCAGTACTTC
.	TRBJ2-3	TRBV6-6	.	14	CASSPRDSTDTQYF	TGTGCCAGCAGCCCCCGGGACAGCACAGATACGCAGTATTTT
once	TRBJ2-3	TRBV10-3	.	14	CAISESGYTDTQYF	TGTGCCATCAGTGAGTCGGGGTACACAGATACGCAGTATTTT
once	TRBJ1-1	TRBV21-1	.	11	CAKRDYTEAFF	TGTGCCAAACGGGACTACACTGAAGCTTTCTTT
.	TRBJ1-1	TRBV15	.	13	CATSMGQNTEAFF	TGTGCCACCAGCATGGGACAGAACACTGAAGCTTTCTTT
.	TRBJ2-1	TRBV28	TRBD2	17	CASSSVTSGRAYNEQFF	TGTGCCAGCAGTTCCGTTACCAGCGGGAGGGCCTACAATGAGCAGTTCTTC
once	TRBJ1-2	TRBV27	.	16	CASSLASTGGRYGYTF	TGTGCCAGCAGTTTGGCCTCGACGGGGGGGCGATATGGCTACACCTTC
.	TRBJ2-2	TRBV27	.	13	CASSTGPTGELFF	TGTGCCAGCAGTACGGGACCCACCGGGGAGCTGTTTTTT
.	TRBJ2-7	TRBV5-8	TRBD2	14	CASSLLAVTYEQYF	TGTGCCAGCAGCCTACTAGCGGTTACCTACGAGCAGTACTTC
.	TRBJ2-2	TRBV2	.	12	CASSDPAGELFF	TGTGCCAGCAGTGACCCGGCCGGGGAGCTGTTTTTT
.	TRBJ2-7	TRBV19	.	12	CASSSQGYEQYF	TGTGCCAGTAGTTCTCAGGGTTACGAGCAGTACTTC
.	TRBJ2-7	TRBV9	TRBD2	16	CASSPGLAGGSYEQYF	TGTGCCAGCAGCCCCGGCCTAGCGGGAGGCTCCTACGAGCAGTACTTC
.	TRBJ2-1	TRBV11-2	.	13	CASSWGLNNEQFF	TGTGCCAGCAGCTGGGGACTTAACAATGAGCAGTTCTTC
.	TRBJ2-3	TRBV11-3	TRBD2	20	CASSLPFGLAGGLSTDTQYF	TGTGCCAGCAGCTTACCGTTTGGACTAGCGGGAGGGCTGAGCACAGATACGCAGTATTTT